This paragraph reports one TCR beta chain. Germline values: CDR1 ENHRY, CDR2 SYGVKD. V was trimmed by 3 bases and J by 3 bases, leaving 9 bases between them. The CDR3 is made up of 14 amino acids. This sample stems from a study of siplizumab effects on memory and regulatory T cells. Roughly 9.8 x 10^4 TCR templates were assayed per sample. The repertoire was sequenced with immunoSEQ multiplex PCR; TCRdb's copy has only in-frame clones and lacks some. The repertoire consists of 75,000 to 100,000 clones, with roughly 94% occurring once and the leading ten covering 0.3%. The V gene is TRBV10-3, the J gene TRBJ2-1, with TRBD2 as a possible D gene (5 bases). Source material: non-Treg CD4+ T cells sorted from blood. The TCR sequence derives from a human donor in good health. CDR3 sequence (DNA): TGTGCCATCAGTGATTTACGGGGCTACAATGAGCAGTTCTTC. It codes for CAISDLRGYNEQFF.